This T cell receptor beta chain was sequenced for a study of post-analysis software for immune sequencing data (dated by TCRdb to between 2014 and 2016). Some background on the complete study: Disease courses on record covered relapsing-remitting, secondary progressive and progressive-relapsing multiple sclerosis, though some patients had no subtype annotation. The multiple sclerosis patient repertoires were compared with approximately 11 previously published healthy control repertoires from donors aged 6 to 25 years. A subset of samples was prepared in parallel using single-end sample barcoding, then pooled and co-amplified after Illumina adapter ligation. General conclusions and limits of the study: A handful of TRBV segments, including TRBV5-6, TRBV5-1 and TRBV20-1, were significantly more frequent in patients than controls. Direct clustering with F measure showed strong co-clustering of samples prepared in the same batch, prompting a batch-effect correction. Compared with controls, multiple sclerosis patients had significantly lower normalized Chao1 diversity, a finding suggesting substantial peripheral T-cell clonal expansion. The control group was slightly older than the multiple sclerosis patient group.

To demonstrate the VDJtools post-analysis software, TCR beta repertoires were profiled from the peripheral blood of 13 young patients with multiple sclerosis. The patients with multiple sclerosis were children and adolescents between 6 and 15 years of age. Based on the germline V gene (reference sequence), the CDR1 and CDR2 sequences are SGHNT and YYREEE. V is cut by 2 bases and J by 6 bases, and the space between the germline ends is 14 bases. The CDR3 goes from the cysteine to the phenylalanine over 14 residues. Just CDR3 DNA is preserved here, 42 bases in frame from base 1. Library prep was done by PCR. TCRdb lists the instrument as Illumina HiSeq 2500. To reduce PCR and sequencing biases, unique molecular identifiers were incorporated into the TCR beta cDNA libraries. Some 500,000 cDNA molecules were obtained for every 1 to 10 million input T cells, so each molecule roughly corresponded to one T cell. Patient libraries were prepared and sequenced with the same protocol used for the earlier healthy control dataset. Within a given batch, samples were prepared together, multiplexed and sequenced on the same HiSeq lane. From the authors' description of their analysis: MIGEC was used to process the raw barcoded reads, and molecular identifier groups with only a single read were discarded before consensus assembly and CDR3 extraction. VDJtools was used for post-analysis of the clonotype tables, and diversity was normalized by down-sampling every dataset to the size of the smallest sample. To correct batch-related cross-sample contamination, repertoire overlap clustering matched CDR3 amino acid sequences but not nucleotide sequences. The raw public reads went through TCRdb reprocessing: fastp at Q25, MiXCR clone calling, in-frame beta chains kept. Duplicate CDR3 protein sequences are folded into a single record with the most common DNA and genes. Clone size and V and J calls follow TCRdb, not the original study. The sample table shows about 540,000 distinct CDR3 sequences, and roughly 34% are seen once. Of the sample, 4.5% to 7.5% is held by the ten largest clones.

This clonotype showed up just a few times. Its recognized antigen is unknown. The input lacks base qualities; no much larger clone sits a single base away. This chain joins TRBV5-4 to TRBJ2-5, with TRBD1 as a weak D call on 5 bases. Sequencing was done on a sample of blood. This clonotype originated in a girl under 18 with multiple sclerosis. The nucleotide sequence is given as TGTGCCAGCAGCTTAAGTACAGGCGACCAGACCCAGTACTTC. It translates as CASSLSTGDQTQYF.